This TCR beta chain was documented in a study of technical replicates of blood from a few donors. The V and J ends lost 5 bases and 5 bases, in that order; junction bases with no gene match: 7. In germline, CDR1 is LNHNV, CDR2 YYDKDF (reference sequence). This CDR3 contains 16 residues. TCRdb's copy holds only in-frame clones and misses some; the assay was immunoSEQ multiplex PCR. The sample has 60,000 to 90,000 clones, approximately 96% seen once. The receptor was derived from a human donor in good health. The chain recombines TRBV15 with TRBJ2-5; 14 positions agree with TRBD2. The sequenced sample consisted of T cells isolated from PBMCs. The CDR3 nucleotides are TGTGCCACCAGCGGGGGGACTAGCGGGAGTGGGGAGACCCAGTACTTC. Protein product: CATSGGTSGSGETQYF. Full variable domain (outside the CDR3, taken from reference TRBV15 and TRBJ2-5): DAMVIQNPRYQVTQFGKPVTLSCSQTLNHNVMYWYQQKSSQAPKLLFHYYDKDFNNEADTPDNFQSRRPNTSFCFLDIRSPGLGDTAMYLCATSGGTSGSGETQYFGPGTRLLVL.